This record concerns one TCR beta chain sequence. Its antigen is not known. These data originate in a study of Ad26.COV2.S vaccination and SARS-CoV-2 variants. Repertoires were generated with immunoSEQ multiplex PCR, while TCRdb's copy carries only in-frame clones and drops some. The sample holds around 370,000 clones, 92% seen once. The ends were cut back, 2 bases at V and 4 bases at J, with 5 bases in the middle. The CDR3 has 12 residues. The germline V gene has CDR1 SGDLS and CDR2 YYNGEE. Study results and limitations: Measurements of TCR breadth and depth may have given underestimates of the total T cell responses. Vaccine and placebo recipients had comparable breadth of non-spike TCRs. Reportedly, spike-specific CD8+ and CD4+ T cell responses achieved substantial breadth once vaccination had taken place.

The chain is built from TRBV9 and TRBJ2-3; D gene ambiguous. This specimen consisted of peripheral blood, obtained after recovery from COVID-19. This receptor was identified in a human donor who had recovered from COVID-19. The DNA of the CDR3 is TGTGCCAGCAGCGTTCCCCCAGATACGCAGTATTTT. It encodes CASSVPPDTQYF.